This TCR beta chain comes out of a study of shared clonotypes between healthy human individuals. In germline, CDR1 is MNHEY, CDR2 SMNVEV (reference sequence). The germline V and J ends were trimmed by 0 bases and 2 bases, with 5 bases remaining between them. This CDR3 spans 14 amino acids. There were only Caucasian adults among the donors, and all lived in Nashville, Tennessee. On this clone: Its target is not known.

Study observations and caveats: Only a few donors were included, so the genetic and exposure-history diversity represented was limited.

Assay: immunoSEQ multiplex PCR; the TCRdb copy retains only in-frame clones and omits some. Of under 1,900,000 clones listed, 97% to 99% are singletons. V and J are TRBV27 and TRBJ2-1, with no clear D. The sequencing input was naive CD4+ T cells sorted from blood. Subset described: CD45RA+ positively selected. The receptor comes from a man aged 25 to 40 in good health. The CDR3 region is CASSLSSAYNEQFF. The DNA of the CDR3 is TGTGCCAGCAGTTTATCGTCAGCCTACAATGAGCAGTTCTTC.